The 20 T cell receptor beta chains reported below all come from one sample, sequenced in a study of beta chain features in type 1 diabetes. No cognate antigen is known for these TCRs. Points from the study as a whole: Shortening that was moderate but significant affected the TCRB CDR3s of Type 1 diabetes patients in all four CD4+ subsets.

As every portion of the isolated RNA was reverse transcribed, the sequencing read expressed TCRB transcripts. Using immunoSEQ multiplex PCR, the repertoire was profiled, and TCRdb retains in-frame clones only, with some absent. This sample has over 150,000 clones, with about 8.3% found just once. The sample comprised central memory CD4+ T cells from blood. These TCRs come from a woman aged 18-35 years with type 1 diabetes.

The chain links TRBV4-1 to TRBJ2-5; 9 nucleotides agree with TRBD2. The assigned J gene may be wrong: the sequence end matches TRBJ2-7 better. This CDR3 has 15 residues. Looked up from germline, CDR1 is MGHRA and CDR2 is YSYEKL. The CDR3 DNA reads TGCGCCAGCAGCCAAGAGCGGGGGGGACTCTACGAGCAGTACTTC. Encoded protein: CASSQERGGLYEQYF.

This clone has more than one count but fewer than ten. V and J are TRBV7-9 and TRBJ1-1, with 7 nucleotides matching TRBD1. The junction had 8 bases not matched to a gene; V was cut back by 5 bases and J by 5 bases. The CDR3 spans 14 residues. Germline values: CDR1 SEHNR, CDR2 FQNEAQ (reference sequence). The CDR3 coding sequence is TGTGCCAGCAGCCGGGGACAGCGGGTAACTGAAGCTTTCTTT. Its protein product is CASSRGQRVTEAFF.

The CDR3 nucleotides read TGTGCCATCAGTGAGTCGGAGACAGATACGCAGTATTTT. The encoded protein is CAISESETDTQYF. The chain employs TRBV10-3 and TRBJ2-3; D is ambiguous. With 0 bases removed from V and 3 bases from J, the gap between germline ends came to 4 bases. Germline CDR1 and CDR2: ENHRY and SYGVKD. This CDR3 is built from 13 residues.

The chain employs TRBV7-2 and TRBJ1-1; 9 nucleotides line up with TRBD1. Germline trimming cut 5 bases from V and 4 bases from J; bases unmatched to any gene: 8. Germline CDR1 reads SGHTA; CDR2 reads FQGNSA. The CDR3 runs to 15 residues. CDR3 coding DNA: TGTGCCAGCAGCGCCGTGGGACAGGGCGGCACTGAAGCTTTCTTT. The encoded protein is CASSAVGQGGTEAFF.

The table lists this clone with many counts. The chain couples TRBV5-1 to TRBJ2-2; possibly TRBD2 for D (5 bases). The CDR3 sequence is 14 residues long. V was trimmed by 2 bases and J by 7 bases, leaving 12 bases between them. CDR1 is SGHRS, CDR2 YFSETQ, per germline. Written as DNA, the CDR3 is TGCGCCAGCAGCTTCCTAGCTGGAGGCGGGGAGCTGTTTTTT. It codes for CASSFLAGGGELFF.

This clone has ten or more counts. The chain joins TRBV29-1 to TRBJ1-1, with 7 bases lining up with TRBD1. The CDR3 has 14 amino acids. Germline V lookup: CDR1 SQVTM, CDR2 ANQGSEA. Losses at the gene ends were 4 bases for V and 11 bases for J; bases not matched to a gene: 16. The CDR3 region has the DNA TGCAGCGTTGTACGCGACAGGGACCACCGGGGGGCTTTCTTT. Amino acid sequence: CSVVRDRDHRGAFF.

This clone showed up just a few times. The gene calls are TRBV18 and TRBJ1-2; D is unclear. This CDR3 is built from 15 residues. The V gene lost 0 bases and the J gene lost 6 bases, with 14 bases spanning the gap. Germline V gene lookup returns CDR1 KGHSH and CDR2 LQKENI. The CDR3 loop is CASSPPGSGRDGYTF. Written as DNA, the CDR3 is TGTGCCAGCTCACCACCGGGGTCCGGGAGAGATGGCTACACCTTC.

V and J are TRBV28 and TRBJ2-2, with D tentatively TRBD1 (5 bases). V shed 7 bases and J shed 6 bases, with 18 bases lying between them. CDR1 is MDHEN, CDR2 SYDVKM, per germline. The CDR3 runs 15 residues. The CDR3 DNA sequence: TGTGCCAGCACCTCCACGGCAGGGCATTCCGGGGAGCTGTTTTTT. It encodes CASTSTAGHSGELFF.

The V call is TRBV29-1, the J call TRBJ2-7, with D unclear. V was shortened by 6 bases and J by 2 bases, with 23 bases between the two germline ends. The CDR3 is 16 residues long. Germline V CDR1 and CDR2: SQVTM, ANQGSEA. This CDR3 is CSVSGPLGRSTYEQYF. The CDR3 DNA reads as TGCAGCGTCAGTGGGCCTCTCGGCAGGTCCACCTACGAGCAGTACTTC.

The rearrangement links TRBV6-5 to TRBJ1-2; D call uncertain. V was shortened by 6 bases and J by 4 bases, with 9 bases between the two germline ends. The CDR3 has 12 amino acids. Germline V CDR1 and CDR2: MNHEY, SVGAGI. The CDR3 here is CASSPGGYGYTF. In DNA, the CDR3 is TGTGCCAGCAGCCCCGGCGGCTATGGCTACACCTTC.

The chain combines TRBV7-8 with TRBJ2-4; 8 positions agree with TRBD2. After removal of 11 bases from V and 8 bases from J, the junction contained 14 bases not matched to a gene. The CDR3 has 14 amino acids. Germline CDR1 reads SGHVS; CDR2 reads FQNEAQ. The CDR3 protein is CALSPLSGRDIQYF. Here the CDR3 DNA reads TGTGCCTTAAGCCCCCTCTCCGGGAGGGACATTCAGTACTTC.

V is TRBV5-1 and J is TRBJ2-1; possible D gene TRBD2, 5 bases. The CDR3 has 12 residues. Germline-derived CDR1 and CDR2 are SGHRS and YFSETQ. Trimming stripped 3 bases from V and 12 bases from J, with 13 bases between. CDR3 in amino acids: CASSSEIGGQFF. The CDR3 DNA reads TGCGCCAGCAGCTCGGAGATCGGAGGGCAGTTCTTC.

This chain links TRBV28 with TRBJ1-5, with 7 bases fitting TRBD1. The CDR3 spans 16 residues. Trimming cost V 6 bases and J 10 bases; bases outside gene matches: 18. Germline-derived CDR1 and CDR2 are MDHEN and SYDVKM. This CDR3 is CASSTDLGQLVLPQHF. Here the CDR3 DNA reads TGTGCCAGCAGCACCGATTTGGGACAGTTAGTATTACCCCAGCATTTT.

The chain links TRBV18 to TRBJ1-1; D is unresolved. The V gene lost 0 bases and the J gene lost 5 bases, with 10 bases spanning the gap. Germline V gene data show CDR1 as KGHSH and CDR2 as LQKENI. The CDR3 is 14 amino acids. CDR3 sequence (DNA): TGTGCCAGCTCACCACCCGTTTCAGTTACTGAAGCTTTCTTT. This sequence encodes CASSPPVSVTEAFF.

The V and J genes are TRBV5-1 and TRBJ2-5; 10 bases line up with TRBD1. The trim removed 0 bases at V and 0 bases at J, leaving 8 bases unmatched. The germline gives CDR1 SGHRS, CDR2 YFSETQ. The length of the CDR3 is 18 residues. This chain's CDR3 is CASSLGGQGRSYQETQYF. CDR3 in DNA: TGCGCCAGCAGCTTGGGGGGACAGGGGCGATCCTACCAAGAGACCCAGTACTTC.

At least ten counts were recorded for this clone. V usage is TRBV4-3 and J usage is TRBJ2-2, with D maybe TRBD1 (6 bases). V dropped 3 bases and J dropped 5 bases, with 13 bases sitting between them. The CDR3 spans 15 residues. Germline V gives CDR1 LGHNA, CDR2 YSLEER. The chain's CDR3 is CASSHTGSGTGELFF. CDR3 nucleotides: TGCGCCAGCAGCCACACAGGGTCCGGTACCGGGGAGCTGTTTTTT.

This clone was detected a few times. The CDR3 DNA is TGTGCCAGCAGTAATACAGGGACCTCCTACAATGAGCAGTTCTTC. Its translation is CASSNTGTSYNEQFF. The chain employs TRBV28 and TRBJ2-1; possible D gene TRBD1, 6 bases. The CDR3 spans 15 residues. V gave up 5 bases and J gave up 0 bases, with 11 bases separating them. Germline loops: CDR1 MDHEN, CDR2 SYDVKM.

This clone has just a few counts. The chain links TRBV7-2 to TRBJ2-1; 13 bases map to TRBD2. The junction had 7 bases not matched to a gene; V was cut back by 6 bases and J by 5 bases. This CDR3 has 16 residues. Per germline, CDR1 SGHTA and CDR2 FQGNSA. This CDR3 is CASRNTGTSGDNEQFF. CDR3 DNA: TGTGCCAGCAGAAATACCGGGACTAGCGGGGACAATGAGCAGTTCTTC.

This sequence joins TRBV5-6 and TRBJ2-7, with D hard to call. Per germline, CDR1 SGHDT and CDR2 YYEEEE. The length of the CDR3 is 15 residues. With 2 bases removed from V and 2 bases from J, the gap between germline ends came to 14 bases. CDR3 nucleotides: TGTGCCAGCAGCTTAGGTATGACATACGCCTACGAGCAGTACTTC. The encoded protein is CASSLGMTYAYEQYF.

A few counts support this clone. The CDR3 region is CASSQRMRGPGELFF. The DNA for the CDR3 is TGCGCCAGCAGCCAAAGAATGAGGGGGCCCGGGGAGCTGTTTTTT. The genes are TRBV4-3 and TRBJ2-2, with 7 bases aligning to TRBD1. CDR1 LGHNA and CDR2 YSLEER come from the germline V gene. The CDR3 runs to 15 residues. Trimming cost V 2 bases and J 6 bases; bases outside gene matches: 6.